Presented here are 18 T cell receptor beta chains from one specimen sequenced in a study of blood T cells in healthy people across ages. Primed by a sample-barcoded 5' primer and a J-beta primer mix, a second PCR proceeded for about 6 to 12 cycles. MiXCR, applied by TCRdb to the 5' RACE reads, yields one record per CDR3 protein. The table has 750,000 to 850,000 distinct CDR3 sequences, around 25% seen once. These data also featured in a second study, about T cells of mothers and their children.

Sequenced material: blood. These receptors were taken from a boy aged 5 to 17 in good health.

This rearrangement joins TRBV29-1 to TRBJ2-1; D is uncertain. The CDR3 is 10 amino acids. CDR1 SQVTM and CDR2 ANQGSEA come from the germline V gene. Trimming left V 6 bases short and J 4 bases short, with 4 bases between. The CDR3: CSVMYNEQFF. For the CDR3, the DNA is TGCAGCGTCATGTACAATGAGCAGTTCTTC.

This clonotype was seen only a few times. The DNA for the CDR3 is TGCGCCAGCAGCCAAGATAGCGGACGGAGCTATGGCTACACCTTC. It is translated as CASSQDSGRSYGYTF. The chain has TRBV4-3 and TRBJ1-2; D gene uncertain. The germline gives CDR1 LGHNA, CDR2 YSLEER. V was clipped by 0 bases and J by 4 bases, with 12 bases between them. CDR3 length: 15 amino acids.

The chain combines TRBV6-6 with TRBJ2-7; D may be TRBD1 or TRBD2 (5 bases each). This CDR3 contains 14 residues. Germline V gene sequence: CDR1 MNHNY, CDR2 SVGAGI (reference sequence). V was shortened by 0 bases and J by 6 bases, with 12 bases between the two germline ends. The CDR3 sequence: CASSYSLGPCEQYF. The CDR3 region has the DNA TGTGCCAGCAGTTACTCTCTGGGACCCTGCGAGCAGTACTTC.

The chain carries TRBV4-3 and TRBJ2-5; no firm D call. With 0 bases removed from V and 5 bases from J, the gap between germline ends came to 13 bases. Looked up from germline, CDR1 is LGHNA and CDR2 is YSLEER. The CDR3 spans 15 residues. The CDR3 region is CASSQDIGFEETQYF. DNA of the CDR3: TGCGCCAGCAGCCAAGATATCGGGTTCGAGGAGACCCAGTACTTC.

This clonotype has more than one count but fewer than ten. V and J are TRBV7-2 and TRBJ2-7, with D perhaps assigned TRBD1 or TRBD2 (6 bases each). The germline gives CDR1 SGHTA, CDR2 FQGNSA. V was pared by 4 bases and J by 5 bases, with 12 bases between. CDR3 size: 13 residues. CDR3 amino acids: CASSWGAGNEQYF. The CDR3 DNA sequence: TGTGCCAGCAGCTGGGGGGCAGGGAACGAGCAGTACTTC.

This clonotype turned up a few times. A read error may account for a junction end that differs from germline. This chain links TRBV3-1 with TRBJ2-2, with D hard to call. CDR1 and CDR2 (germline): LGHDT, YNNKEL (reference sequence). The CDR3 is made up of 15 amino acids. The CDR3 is CASSQEKGPPGELFF. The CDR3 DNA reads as TGTGCCAGCAGCCAAGAGAAGGGCCCACCCGGAGAGCTGTTTTTT.

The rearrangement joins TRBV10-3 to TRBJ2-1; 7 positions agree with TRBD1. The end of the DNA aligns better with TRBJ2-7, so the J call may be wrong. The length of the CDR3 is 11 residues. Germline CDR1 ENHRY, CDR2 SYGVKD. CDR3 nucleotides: TGTGCCATCAGGCGACAGGGAGAGCAGTACTTC. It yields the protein CAIRRQGEQYF.

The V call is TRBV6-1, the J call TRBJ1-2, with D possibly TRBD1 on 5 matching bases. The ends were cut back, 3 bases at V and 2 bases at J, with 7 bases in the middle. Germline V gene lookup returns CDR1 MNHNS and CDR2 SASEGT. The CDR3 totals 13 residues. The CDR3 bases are TGTGCCAGCAGTGATGGGGGAAACTATGGCTACACCTTC. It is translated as CASSDGGNYGYTF.

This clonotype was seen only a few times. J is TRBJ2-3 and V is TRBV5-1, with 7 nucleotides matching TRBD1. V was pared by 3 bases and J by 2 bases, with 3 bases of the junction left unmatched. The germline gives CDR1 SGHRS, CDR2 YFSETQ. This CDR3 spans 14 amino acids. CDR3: CASSSDRYTDTQYF. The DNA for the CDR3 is TGCGCCAGCAGCTCGGACAGGTACACAGATACGCAGTATTTT.

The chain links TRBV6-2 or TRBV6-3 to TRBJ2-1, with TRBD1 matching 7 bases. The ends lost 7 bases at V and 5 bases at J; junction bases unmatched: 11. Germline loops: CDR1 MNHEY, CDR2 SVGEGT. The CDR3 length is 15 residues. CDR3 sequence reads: CASTYGLGQHNEQFF. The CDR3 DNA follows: TGTGCCAGCACCTACGGCCTGGGACAGCACAATGAGCAGTTCTTC.

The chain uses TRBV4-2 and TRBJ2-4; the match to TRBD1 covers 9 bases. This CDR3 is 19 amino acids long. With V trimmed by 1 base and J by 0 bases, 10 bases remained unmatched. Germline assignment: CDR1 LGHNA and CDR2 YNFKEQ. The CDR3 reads CASSQGKSGTGLAKNIQYF. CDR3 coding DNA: TGTGCCAGCAGCCAAGGGAAGTCCGGGACAGGGTTAGCCAAAAACATTCAGTACTTC.

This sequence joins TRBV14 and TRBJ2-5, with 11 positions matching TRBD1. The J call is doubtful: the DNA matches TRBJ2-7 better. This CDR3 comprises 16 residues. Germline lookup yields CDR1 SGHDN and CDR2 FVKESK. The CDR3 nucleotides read TGTGCCAGCAGCCAAGACGCCGGGACAGGGGGCTACGAGCAGTACTTC. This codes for CASSQDAGTGGYEQYF.

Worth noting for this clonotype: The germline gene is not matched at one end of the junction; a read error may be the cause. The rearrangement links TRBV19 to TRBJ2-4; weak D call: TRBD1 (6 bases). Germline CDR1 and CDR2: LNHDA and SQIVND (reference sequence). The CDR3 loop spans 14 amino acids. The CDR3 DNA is TGCGCCAGTAGCTTAACAGGGTTGGGAAACATTCAGTACTTC. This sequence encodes CASSLTGLGNIQYF.

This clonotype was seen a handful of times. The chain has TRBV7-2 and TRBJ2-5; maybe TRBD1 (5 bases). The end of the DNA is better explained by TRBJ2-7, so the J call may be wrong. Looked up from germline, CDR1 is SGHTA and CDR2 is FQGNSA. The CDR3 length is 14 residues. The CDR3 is CASSLVGRAVEQYF. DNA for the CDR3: TGTGCCAGCAGCTTAGTTGGCAGGGCAGTCGAGCAGTACTTC.

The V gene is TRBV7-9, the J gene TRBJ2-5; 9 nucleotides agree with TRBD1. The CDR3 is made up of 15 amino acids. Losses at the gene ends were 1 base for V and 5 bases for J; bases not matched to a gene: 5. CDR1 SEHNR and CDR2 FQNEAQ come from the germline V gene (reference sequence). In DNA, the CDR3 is TGTGCCAGCAGCTTAGGACAGGGGGAGATGGAGACCCAGTACTTC. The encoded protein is CASSLGQGEMETQYF.

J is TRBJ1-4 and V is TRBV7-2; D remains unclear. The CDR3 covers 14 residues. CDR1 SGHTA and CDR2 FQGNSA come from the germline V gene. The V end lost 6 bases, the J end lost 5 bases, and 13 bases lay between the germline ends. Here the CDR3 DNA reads TGTGCCAGCAGTAATGGGAGAGGGAATGAAAAACTGTTTTTT. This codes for CASSNGRGNEKLFF.

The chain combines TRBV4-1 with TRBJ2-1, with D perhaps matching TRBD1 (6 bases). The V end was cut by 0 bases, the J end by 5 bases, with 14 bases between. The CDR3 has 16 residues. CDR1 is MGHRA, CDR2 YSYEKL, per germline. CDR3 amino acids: CASSQDFRTANNEQFF. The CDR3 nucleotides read TGCGCCAGCAGCCAAGATTTTAGGACAGCCAACAATGAGCAGTTCTTC.

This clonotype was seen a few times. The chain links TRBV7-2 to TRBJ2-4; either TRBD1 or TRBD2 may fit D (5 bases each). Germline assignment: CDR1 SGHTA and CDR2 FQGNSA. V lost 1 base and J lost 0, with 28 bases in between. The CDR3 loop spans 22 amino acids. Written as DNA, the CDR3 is TGTGCCAGCAGCTTAGAATTTGGCTGGGGGACCAATACCAAACTAGCCAAAAACATTCAGTACTTC. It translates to CASSLEFGWGTNTKLAKNIQYF. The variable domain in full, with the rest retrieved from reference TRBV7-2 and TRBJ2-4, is GAGVSQSPSNKVTEKGKDVELRCDPISGHTALYWYRQSLGQGLEFLIYFQGNSAPDKSGLPSDRFSAERTGGSVSTLTIQRTQQEDSAVYLCASSLEFGWGTNTKLAKNIQYFGAGTRLSVL.